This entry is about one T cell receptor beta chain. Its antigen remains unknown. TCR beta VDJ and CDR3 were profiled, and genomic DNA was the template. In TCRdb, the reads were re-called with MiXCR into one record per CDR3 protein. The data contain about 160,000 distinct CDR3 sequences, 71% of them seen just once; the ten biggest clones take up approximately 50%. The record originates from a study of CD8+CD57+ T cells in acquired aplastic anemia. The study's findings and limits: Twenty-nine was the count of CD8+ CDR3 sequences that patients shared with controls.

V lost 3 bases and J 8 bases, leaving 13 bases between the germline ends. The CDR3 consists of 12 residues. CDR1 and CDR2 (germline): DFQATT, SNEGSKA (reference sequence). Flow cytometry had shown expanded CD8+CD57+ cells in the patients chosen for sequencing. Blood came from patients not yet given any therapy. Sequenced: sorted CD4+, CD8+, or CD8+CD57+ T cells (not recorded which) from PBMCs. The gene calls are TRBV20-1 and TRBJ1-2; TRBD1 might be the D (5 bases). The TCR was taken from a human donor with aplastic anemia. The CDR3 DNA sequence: TGCAGTGCTAGTCGGGGGTCGGAGGGCTACACCTTC. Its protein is CSASRGSEGYTF.